The source of this T cell receptor (beta chain) is a study of blood T cells in healthy people across ages. A word on this clonotype: Its target is not known.

Broader study findings: With unsorted PBMCs, a conclusive comparison of naive versus antigen-experienced cells was not possible.

The CDR3 runs to 15 residues. From germline, CDR1 is MNHEY and CDR2 SVGAGI. Trimming removed 2 bases from V and 2 bases from J, with 11 bases in between. Together with a sample-barcoded 5' primer, a J-beta primer mix was included in a second PCR lasting roughly 6 to 12 cycles. The template-switch adaptor was a 5' adaptor with 12 random nucleotides. It tagged each cDNA molecule. TCRdb called the 5' RACE reads again in MiXCR, with one record for every CDR3 protein. Of approximately 780,000 distinct CDR3 sequences detected, under 30% appear once; the ten largest clones hold 2.5% to 3.5%. These sequences were also reported in another study, on T cells of mothers and their children. That report notes: Donors were a few healthy Caucasian mothers and their six children. Mothers yielded over 8 million CDR3 reads, children 2.5 million to 3.5 million each.

The chain joins TRBV6-5 to TRBJ2-3; weak D call: TRBD2 (5 bases). The TCR sequence derives from a boy aged 10-17 years in good health. The sequencing sample was made of blood. CDR3 bases: TGTGCCAGCAGTTACCGCCCAGACTACACAGATACGCAGTATTTT. The encoded protein is CASSYRPDYTDTQYF.